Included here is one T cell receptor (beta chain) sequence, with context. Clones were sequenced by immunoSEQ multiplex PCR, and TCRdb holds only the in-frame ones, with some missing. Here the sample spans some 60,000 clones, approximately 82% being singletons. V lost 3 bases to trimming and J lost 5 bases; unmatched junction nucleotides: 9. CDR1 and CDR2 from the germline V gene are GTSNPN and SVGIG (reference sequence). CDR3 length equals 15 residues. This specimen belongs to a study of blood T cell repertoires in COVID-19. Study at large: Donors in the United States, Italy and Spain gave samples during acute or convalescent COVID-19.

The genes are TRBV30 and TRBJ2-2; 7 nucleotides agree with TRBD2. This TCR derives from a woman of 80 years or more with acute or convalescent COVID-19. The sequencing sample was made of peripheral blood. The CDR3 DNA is TGTGCCTGGAGCCCTCTCCTAGCGGTAACCGGGGAGCTGTTTTTT. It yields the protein CAWSPLLAVTGELFF.